Each of the 21 T cell receptor beta chains below was sequenced from the same sample in a study of human T cells and chemical hapten exposure. TCRdb re-called the RACE reads with MiXCR, one entry per CDR3 protein. This repertoire shows more than 70,000 distinct CDR3 sequences, around 10% found once; its top ten account for 1.5% to 2%. Time point of the sample: patch test 2, 6 weeks after DPC sensitization. Sample treatment: therapeutic diphenylcyclopropenone sensitization with weekly scalp DPC. The material was whole blood, obtained in connection with sensitization to the hapten diphenylcyclopropenone (DPC). All receptors derive from a man between 18 and 35 years old with alopecia areata. Some clones in this sample may be carry-over from other donors' samples.

This clonotype was observed many times. This rearrangement joins TRBV7-2 to TRBJ1-5, with a possible D match to TRBD1 (5 bases). Trimming removed 5 bases from V and 3 bases from J, with 11 bases in between. CDR1 and CDR2 (germline): SGHTA, FQGNSA. There are 14 residues in the CDR3. The CDR3 coding sequence is TGTGCCAGCAGCCGGTTGGGGGTCAATCAGCCCCAGCATTTT. Translation gives CASSRLGVNQPQHF.

This clonotype showed up many times. The J gene is TRBJ2-3, the V gene TRBV28; D assignment may be TRBD1 or TRBD2 (5 bases each). V dropped 4 bases and J dropped 6 bases, with 17 bases sitting between them. CDR3 length equals 15 residues. Germline lookup yields CDR1 MDHEN and CDR2 SYDVKM. CDR3 nucleotides: TGTGCCAGCAGTTCGAACCAACATTGGGGGGATACGCAGTATTTT. Translated, it gives CASSSNQHWGDTQYF.

This clonotype showed up many times. The chain combines TRBV18 with TRBJ1-3, with 10 nucleotides matching TRBD1. The V segment lost 3 bases and the J segment 9 bases; nucleotides outside the gene matches: 8. CDR1 is KGHSH, CDR2 LQKENI, per germline. This CDR3 is built from 15 residues. In DNA form, the CDR3 reads TGTGCCAGCTCACCGGGACAGGGGTTTTCAGGCACCATATATTTT. Encoded protein: CASSPGQGFSGTIYF.

Note on this clonotype: A read error is possible here, since a much larger clone lies one base away. The chain has TRBV12-5 and TRBJ2-5; a possible D gene is TRBD1 (6 bases). This CDR3 comprises 14 residues. Germline values: CDR1 LGHNT, CDR2 FRNRAP. Here the CDR3 reads CGSGSGQLQETQYF. CDR3 coding DNA: TGTGGTAGTGGCTCCGGACAGTTACAAGAGACCCAGTACTTC.

This clonotype showed up just a few times. V gene TRBV20-1 combines with J gene TRBJ1-1; 7 bases are a match to TRBD1. Germline lookup yields CDR1 DFQATT and CDR2 SNEGSKA (reference sequence). The CDR3 consists of 13 residues. V shed 2 bases and J 4 bases; nucleotides not matched to a gene: 4. The CDR3 nucleotides read TGCAGTGCTAGACGGGACAGCATCACTGAAGCTTTCTTT. It specifies CSARRDSITEAFF.

At least ten counts were recorded for this clonotype. The CDR3 loop reads CASSDKAGGHGELFF. The CDR3 DNA is TGTGCCAGCAGTGACAAGGCAGGGGGCCACGGGGAGCTGTTTTTT. This sequence joins TRBV6-4 and TRBJ2-2; TRBD1 agrees at 8 bases. CDR3 length: 15 amino acids. Germline CDR1 is MRHNA and CDR2 is SNTAGT. The ends lost 2 bases at V and 7 bases at J; junction bases unmatched: 6.

In its sample, this clonotype was seen a few times. The CDR3 region has the DNA TGTGCCAGCAGCTTAGCGGCCTGGCGGGGGGGGTCTCATACGCAGTATTTT. Translating gives CASSLAAWRGGSHTQYF. The chain couples TRBV7-2 to TRBJ2-3, with 9 positions matching TRBD2. The CDR3 runs to 17 residues. Unmatched junction bases numbered 11, after V lost 0 bases and J lost 7 bases. Per germline, CDR1 SGHTA and CDR2 FQGNSA.

This chain uses TRBV6-5 with TRBJ2-3; D is unresolved. The CDR3 totals 14 residues. Germline CDR1 MNHEY, CDR2 SVGAGI. V lost 6 bases to trimming and J lost 4 bases, with 14 bases between them. In DNA, the CDR3 is TGTGCCAGCAGCTCGGCCGCCCCTTCAGATACGCAGTATTTT. It encodes CASSSAAPSDTQYF.

This clonotype was seen more than once but under ten times. The chain has TRBV28 and TRBJ1-1, with D uncertain. This CDR3 is built from 12 residues. V lost 5 bases and J lost 2, with 6 bases in between. CDR1 and CDR2 from the germline V gene are MDHEN and SYDVKM. This CDR3 is CASSEANTEAFF. The CDR3 region has the DNA TGTGCCAGCAGTGAGGCAAACACTGAAGCTTTCTTT.

The V call is TRBV27, the J call TRBJ2-2, with a weak D call TRBD1 (6 bases). Germline CDR1 reads MNHEY; CDR2 reads SMNVEV (reference sequence). The CDR3 extends over 14 amino acids. Trimming left V 2 bases short and J 6 bases short, with 10 bases between. CDR3 amino acids: CASSLPTGSGELFF. CDR3 DNA sequence: TGTGCCAGCAGTTTACCCACAGGGTCCGGGGAGCTGTTTTTT.

This clonotype has just a few counts. J is TRBJ2-3 and V is TRBV2, with D hard to call. The CDR3 consists of 15 residues. Germline values: CDR1 SNHLY, CDR2 FYNNEI. V lost 7 bases and J lost 0, with 14 bases in between. CDR3 sequence: CASKRSEVSTDTQYF. DNA of the CDR3: TGTGCCAGCAAGAGGTCAGAAGTTAGCACAGATACGCAGTATTTT.

J is TRBJ2-1 and V is TRBV10-3, with D perhaps TRBD1 (5 bases). CDR1 is ENHRY, CDR2 SYGVKD, per germline. V was pared by 3 bases and J by 2 bases, with 11 bases between. The CDR3 runs 15 residues. The CDR3 DNA sequence: TGTGCCATCAGTGAATGGGGCCCAACCTACAATGAGCAGTTCTTC. Its protein is CAISEWGPTYNEQFF.

This clonotype was detected a few times. V and J are TRBV4-3 and TRBJ2-7; possibly TRBD2 for D (5 bases). V was clipped by 5 bases and J by 1 base, with 12 bases between them. Germline lookup yields CDR1 LGHNA and CDR2 YSLEER. This CDR3 comprises 14 residues. The CDR3 region is CASSLAPGSYEQYF. The CDR3 DNA follows: TGCGCCAGCAGCTTAGCCCCGGGGTCCTACGAGCAGTACTTC.

The chain has TRBV7-9 and TRBJ2-7, with 7 nucleotides matching TRBD1. The CDR3 is made up of 14 amino acids. Losses at the gene ends were 4 bases for V and 3 bases for J; bases not matched to a gene: 6. From germline, CDR1 is SEHNR and CDR2 FQNEAQ (reference sequence). The CDR3 DNA follows: TGTGCCAGCAGCTCCCTGGACAGGTTCTACGAGCAGTACTTC. Residues: CASSSLDRFYEQYF.

This clonotype has a handful of counts. This chain links TRBV2 with TRBJ2-3; D is unresolved. The V gene lost 8 bases and the J gene lost 2 bases, with 11 bases spanning the gap. CDR3 size: 13 residues. Germline assignment: CDR1 SNHLY and CDR2 FYNNEI. CDR3 DNA sequence: TGTGCCAGCGGGTCTACAGACACAGATACGCAGTATTTT. Its protein is CASGSTDTDTQYF.

This clonotype was recorded at least ten times. The chain has TRBV28 and TRBJ1-5, with unresolved D. There are 11 residues in the CDR3. Germline CDR1 and CDR2: MDHEN and SYDVKM. With 9 bases removed from V and 9 bases from J, the gap between germline ends came to 12 bases. CDR3 residues: CASGQVGPQHF. CDR3 sequence (DNA): TGTGCCAGTGGGCAGGTCGGGCCCCAGCATTTT.

This clonotype was seen a handful of times. The V and J genes are TRBV28 and TRBJ2-5, with D tentatively TRBD1 (5 bases). Germline values: CDR1 MDHEN, CDR2 SYDVKM. V lost 7 bases to trimming and J lost 4 bases, with 10 bases between them. The CDR3 has 12 amino acids. DNA for the CDR3: TGTGCCAGCAACCCGCAGGGAGAGACCCAGTACTTC. Translation: CASNPQGETQYF.

This clonotype was seen more than once but under ten times. This chain joins TRBV5-1 and TRBJ1-3; tentatively, D is TRBD1 (6 bases). Trimming took 4 bases from V and 3 from J, leaving 20 bases between them. The germline gives CDR1 SGHRS, CDR2 YFSETQ. This CDR3 comprises 17 residues. The CDR3 region is CASSPGGGPSYGNTIYF. CDR3 nucleotide sequence: TGCGCCAGCAGCCCCGGCGGGGGCCCTAGTTATGGAAACACCATATATTTT. Together with reference TRBV5-1 and TRBJ1-3, the CDR3 gives the full variable domain: KAGVTQTPRYLIKTRGQQVTLSCSPISGHRSVSWYQQTPGQGLQFLFEYFSETQRNKGNFPGRFSGRQFSNSRSEMNVSTLELGDSALYLCASSPGGGPSYGNTIYFGEGSWLTVV.

J is TRBJ1-5 and V is TRBV6-6, with D possibly matching TRBD1 (6 bases). The CDR3 loop spans 16 amino acids. CDR1 is MNHNY and CDR2 is SVGAGI in the germline V gene (reference sequence). Trimming shortened V by 1 base and J by 1 base, and 11 bases separated the two germline ends. CDR3 sequence reads: CASSYYRAESNQPQHF. The CDR3 DNA sequence: TGTGCCAGCAGTTACTACAGGGCCGAAAGCAATCAGCCCCAGCATTTT.

This clonotype was observed a few times. The gene calls are TRBV6-4 and TRBJ2-2, with D perhaps TRBD2 (6 bases). Germline V gene data show CDR1 as MRHNA and CDR2 as SNTAGT. Trimming stripped 3 bases from V and 3 bases from J, with 11 bases between. The CDR3 length is 15 residues. The CDR3 coding sequence is TGTGCCAGCAGTGAAGCGGGTTCGGACACCGGGGAGCTGTTTTTT. Its protein product is CASSEAGSDTGELFF.

This clonotype was counted ten times or more. This chain joins TRBV20-1 and TRBJ2-5, with D possibly TRBD1 on 6 matching bases. Germline assignment: CDR1 DFQATT and CDR2 SNEGSKA (reference sequence). The CDR3 loop spans 15 amino acids. The V end was cut by 0 bases, the J end by 7 bases, with 18 bases between. For the CDR3, the DNA is TGCAGTGCTAGAGATGGGGGCAGAGACAATTGGACCCAGTACTTC. Amino acid sequence: CSARDGGRDNWTQYF.